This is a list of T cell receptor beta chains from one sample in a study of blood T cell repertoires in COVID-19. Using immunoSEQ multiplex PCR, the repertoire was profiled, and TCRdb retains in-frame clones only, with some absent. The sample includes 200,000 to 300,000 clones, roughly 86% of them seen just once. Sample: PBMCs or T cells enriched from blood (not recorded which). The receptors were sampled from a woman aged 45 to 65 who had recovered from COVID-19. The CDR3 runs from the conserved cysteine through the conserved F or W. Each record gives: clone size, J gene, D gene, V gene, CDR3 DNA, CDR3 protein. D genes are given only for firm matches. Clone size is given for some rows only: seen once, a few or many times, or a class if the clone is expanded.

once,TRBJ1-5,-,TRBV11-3,TGTGCCAGCAGCTTAAATGTCGGTCAGCCCCAGCATTTT,CASSLNVGQPQHF
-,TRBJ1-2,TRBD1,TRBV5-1,TGCGCCAGCAGCTTAGGGACAGGGGAGGGCTACACCTTC,CASSLGTGEGYTF
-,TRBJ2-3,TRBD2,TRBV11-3,TGTGCCAGCAGCTTAGGGGGGATTGGACTAGTAGACCCAGATACGCAGTATTTT,CASSLGGIGLVDPDTQYF
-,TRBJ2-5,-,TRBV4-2,TGTGCCAGCAGCCAAGATAGGAGACAGGAGACCCAGTACTTC,CASSQDRRQETQYF
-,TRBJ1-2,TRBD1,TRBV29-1,TGCAGCGTCACTCCGGGACAGCTTAACTATGGCTACACCTTC,CSVTPGQLNYGYTF
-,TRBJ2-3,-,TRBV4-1,TGCGCCAGCAGCCAAGTCGGGGGTCGCACAGATACGCAGTATTTT,CASSQVGGRTDTQYF
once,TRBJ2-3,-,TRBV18,TGTGCCAGCTCACCCAGAGGGCCCGGTCCTACGCAGTATTTT,CASSPRGPGPTQYF
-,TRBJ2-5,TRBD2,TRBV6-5,TGTGCCAGCAGACTAGCGGGAGGGGAGAAGGAGACCCAGTACTTC,CASRLAGGEKETQYF
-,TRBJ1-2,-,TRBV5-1,TGCGCCAGCAGCTTGGAATGGGGGCAGGATGGCTACACCTTC,CASSLEWGQDGYTF
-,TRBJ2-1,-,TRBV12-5,TGTGCTAGTGGTCCCCGAAGGGGCGGGACGGAGGGTAGGGATGAGCAGTTCTTC,CASGPRRGGTEGRDEQFF
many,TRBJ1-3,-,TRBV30,TGTGCCTGGAGCGACGAACCCCCCCACTACGGAGCCTTTTCAAACACCATATATTTT,CAWSDEPPHYGAFSNTIYF
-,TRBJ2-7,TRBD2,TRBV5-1,TGCGCCAGCAGCGTGGGACTAGCGGAGAACTACGAGCAGTACTTC,CASSVGLAENYEQYF
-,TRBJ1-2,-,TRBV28,TGTGCCAGCAGTCCGAGGGCATCGGGGAACTATGGCTACACCTTC,CASSPRASGNYGYTF
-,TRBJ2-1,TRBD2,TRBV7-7,TGTGCTAGCAGCTTGGGACTAGCGGGATACAATGAGCAGTTCTTC,CASSLGLAGYNEQFF
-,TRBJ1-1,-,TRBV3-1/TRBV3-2,TGTGCCAGCAGCCCGCGGGACGGCACTGAAGCTTTCTTT,CASSPRDGTEAFF
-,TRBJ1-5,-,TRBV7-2,TGTGCCAGCAGCTTATTGGCGGTGAATCAGCCCCAGCATTTT,CASSLLAVNQPQHF
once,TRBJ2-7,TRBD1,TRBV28,TGTGCCAGCAGGCCGGGACAGCCCTCCTACGAGCAGTACTTC,CASRPGQPSYEQYF
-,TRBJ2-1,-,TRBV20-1,TGCAGTGCACAGGTCTATGAGCAGTTCTTC,CSAQVYEQFF
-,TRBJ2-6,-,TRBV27,TGTGCCAGCCTGCCCGGTCGGCAGGCTGGGGCCAACGTCCTGACTTTC,CASLPGRQAGANVLTF
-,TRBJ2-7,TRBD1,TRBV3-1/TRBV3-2,TGTGCCAGCAGCCCTCGACAGGGTTGGGAGCAGTACTTC,CASSPRQGWEQYF
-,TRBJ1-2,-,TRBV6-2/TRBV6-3,TGTGCCAGCAGTTACCAGGGAAGGAACTATGGCTACACCTTC,CASSYQGRNYGYTF
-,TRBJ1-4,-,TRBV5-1,TGCGCCAGCAGCTTGGCACAGGGAGTAACTAATGAAAAACTGTTTTTT,CASSLAQGVTNEKLFF
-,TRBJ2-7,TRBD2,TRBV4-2,TGTGCCAGCAGCCAAAGAGGGAGCGGGAGGGGCATCTACGAGCAGTACTTC,CASSQRGSGRGIYEQYF
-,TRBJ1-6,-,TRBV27,TGTGCCAGCAGTTCCCACCGTTATGCGGTGGGGCCAACCTTGGGTAATTCACCCCTCCACTTT,CASSSHRYAVGPTLGNSPLHF
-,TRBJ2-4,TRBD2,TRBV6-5,TGTGCCAGCAGTTACTCGTATGGGGGGGACATTCAGTACTTC,CASSYSYGGDIQYF
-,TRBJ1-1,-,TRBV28,TGTGCCAGCAGTTTTCCAGGAGGAGCCACTGAAGCTTTCTTT,CASSFPGGATEAFF
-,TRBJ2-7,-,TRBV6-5,TGTGCCAGCAGTTACGACTATCGGAAATACGAGCAGTACTTC,CASSYDYRKYEQYF
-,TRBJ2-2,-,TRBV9,TGTGCAAGCCGGGGGGCTCCGAACACCGGGGAGCTGTTTTTT,CASRGAPNTGELFF
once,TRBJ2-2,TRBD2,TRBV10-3,TGTGCCATCAGTGACATTAGCGGGGGGAACACCGGGGAGCTGTTTTTT,CAISDISGGNTGELFF
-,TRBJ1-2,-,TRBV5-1,TGCGCCAGCACCCCGGGACACCCCAACTATGGCTACACCTTC,CASTPGHPNYGYTF
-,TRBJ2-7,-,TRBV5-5,TGTGCCAGCAGCCCGAATAGCGGTGCCTACGAGCAGTACTTC,CASSPNSGAYEQYF
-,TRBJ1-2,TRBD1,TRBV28,TGTGCCAGCAGTTTAATGGAGGGGGCGTTCTTCGGCTACACCTTC,CASSLMEGAFFGYTF
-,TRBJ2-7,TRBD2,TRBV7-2,TGTGCCAGCAGCTTAAGCCTAGCGGCTACCTACGAGCAGTACTTC,CASSLSLAATYEQYF
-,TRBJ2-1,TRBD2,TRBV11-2,TGTGCCAGCAGCTCCACCTTGACTAGCGGGCCTCCCTACAATGAGCAGTTCTTC,CASSSTLTSGPPYNEQFF
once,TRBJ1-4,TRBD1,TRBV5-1,TGCGCCAGCAGCTTGGCTGGGACAGGGTATGAAAAACTGTTTTTT,CASSLAGTGYEKLFF
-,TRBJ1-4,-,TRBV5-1,TGCGCCAGCAGCTTCGGAAGGCGAGGGGAAAAACTGTTTTTT,CASSFGRRGEKLFF
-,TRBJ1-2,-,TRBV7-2,TGTGCCAGCAGCTTAAGTGTATTTAACAGGGCTCACTATGGCTACACCTTC,CASSLSVFNRAHYGYTF
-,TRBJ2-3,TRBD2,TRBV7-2,TGTGCCAGCAGCTACAACCCAAGCGGGAAAAAATTCACAGATACGCAGTATTTT,CASSYNPSGKKFTDTQYF
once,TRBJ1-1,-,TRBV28,TGTGCCAGCAGTTTTGGCGGCTTTAGGATCACTGAAGCTTTCTTT,CASSFGGFRITEAFF
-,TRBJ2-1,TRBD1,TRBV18,TGTGCCAGCTCACCACCTGATTGGGAAGACAGGGCCAATGAGCAGTTCTTC,CASSPPDWEDRANEQFF
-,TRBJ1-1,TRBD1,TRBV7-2,TGTGCCAGCAGCTTACGGGACAGGGAAGCTTTCTTT,CASSLRDREAFF
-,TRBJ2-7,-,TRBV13,TGTGCCAGCAGCTTAGTAGGGCAGGGTTCGTACGAGCAGTACTTC,CASSLVGQGSYEQYF
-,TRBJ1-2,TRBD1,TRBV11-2,TGTGCCAGCAGCACCCGACAGGGATACAACTATGGCTACACCTTC,CASSTRQGYNYGYTF
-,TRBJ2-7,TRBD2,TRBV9,TGTGCCAGCAGCGGGGGAGGGGCCTCCACCTACGAGCAGTACTTC,CASSGGGASTYEQYF
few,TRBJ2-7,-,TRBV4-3,TGCGCCAGCAGCCAGGACAGTATCTCCTACGAGCAGTACTTC,CASSQDSISYEQYF
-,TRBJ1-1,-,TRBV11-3,TGTGCCAGCAGCTTAGAGGGCCCACGGAACACTGAAGCTTTCTTT,CASSLEGPRNTEAFF
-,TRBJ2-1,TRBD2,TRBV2,TGTGCCAGCAGTCCCGGGACTAGCGGGACTGAGCAGTTCTTC,CASSPGTSGTEQFF
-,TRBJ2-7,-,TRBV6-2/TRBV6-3,TGTGCCAGCAGTTACTCCCTAGCGAACACCTACGAGCAGTACTTC,CASSYSLANTYEQYF